Listed below are T cell receptor beta chains from one sample, sequenced in a study of cytomegalovirus exposure and HLA in healthy donors. Sequencing used immunoSEQ multiplex PCR; TCRdb keeps in-frame clones, though not all of them. The data contain about 100,000 clones, about four fifths of them singletons. Sequenced: PBMCs. These receptors originate from a woman aged 40 to 50 in good health and CMV-seronegative. CDR3s include the opening cysteine and the closing phenylalanine or tryptophan. Each record gives: clone size, D gene, J gene, V gene, CDR3 DNA, CDR3 protein. The D gene is left open where the match is weak. A clone size is listed for some rows: how often the clone was seen (once, few, many), or a class if it is expanded.

size: -
D: -
J: TRBJ2-1
V: TRBV7-3
DNA: TGTGCCAGCAGCTTAGGGCAGGGAATGGCGTTCTTC
CDR3: CASSLGQGMAFF

size: -
D: -
J: TRBJ2-3
V: TRBV7-9
DNA: TGTTCCAGCAGCTTCACAGGGGATACGCAGTATTTT
CDR3: CSSSFTGDTQYF

size: few
D: -
J: TRBJ1-1
V: TRBV2
DNA: TGTGCCAGCAGCGAGTTGACAGGAGACACTGAAGCTTTCTTT
CDR3: CASSELTGDTEAFF

size: -
D: -
J: TRBJ2-3
V: TRBV11-3
DNA: TGTGCCAGCAGCTTAACAGGGATTTTGGATACGCAGTATTTT
CDR3: CASSLTGILDTQYF

size: -
D: -
J: TRBJ1-1
V: TRBV19
DNA: TGTGCCAGTAGTATGTCAGGGGTCACTGAAGCTTTCTTT
CDR3: CASSMSGVTEAFF

size: -
D: -
J: TRBJ2-7
V: TRBV16
DNA: TGTGCCAGCAGCCTATCCGGGACCTACGAGCAGTACTTC
CDR3: CASSLSGTYEQYF

size: -
D: TRBD1
J: TRBJ2-3
V: TRBV2
DNA: TGTGCCAGCCTGACCGGGACAGGCCGAGATACGCAGTATTTT
CDR3: CASLTGTGRDTQYF

size: -
D: -
J: TRBJ2-5
V: TRBV27
DNA: TGTGCCAGCAGTGTGGCAGACCAAGAGACCCAGTACTTC
CDR3: CASSVADQETQYF

size: -
D: TRBD1
J: TRBJ1-1
V: TRBV30
DNA: TGTGCCTGGAGTTTCGGACAGGGTAGCACTGAAGCTTTCTTT
CDR3: CAWSFGQGSTEAFF

size: -
D: -
J: TRBJ1-5
V: TRBV15
DNA: TGTGCCACCAGCAGAGAACAGGGCGGAGGCAATCAGCCCCAGCATTTT
CDR3: CATSREQGGGNQPQHF

size: -
D: TRBD1
J: TRBJ1-4
V: TRBV27
DNA: TGTGCCAGCAGTTTGTCCAGCCGACAGGGCTGGAATGAAAAACTGTTTTTT
CDR3: CASSLSSRQGWNEKLFF

size: -
D: TRBD1
J: TRBJ1-4
V: TRBV6-1
DNA: TGTGCCACTATGATGGGACAGGGTAACGAAAAACTGTTTTTT
CDR3: CATMMGQGNEKLFF

size: -
D: -
J: TRBJ2-7
V: TRBV11-2
DNA: TGTGCCAGCAGCTTATTGCGGGGCTACGAGCAGTACTTC
CDR3: CASSLLRGYEQYF

size: -
D: -
J: TRBJ1-2
V: TRBV5-6
DNA: TGTGCCAGCAGCTTGGAAGGGGTTGGGGGCTACACCTTC
CDR3: CASSLEGVGGYTF

size: -
D: TRBD1
J: TRBJ2-4
V: TRBV30
DNA: TGTGCCTGGAGTGTCAGGGGGCCCCAAAACATTCAGTACTTC
CDR3: CAWSVRGPQNIQYF

size: -
D: TRBD2
J: TRBJ2-3
V: TRBV18
DNA: TGTGCCAGCTCTCCCCGGACTAGCGGGAGTGATACGCAGTATTTT
CDR3: CASSPRTSGSDTQYF

size: -
D: -
J: TRBJ2-1
V: TRBV10-2
DNA: TGCGCCAGCACTAGCGCAGGGGAGCAGTTCTTC
CDR3: CASTSAGEQFF